This T cell receptor beta chain was found in a study of neurological immune-mediated disorders. This clonotype showed up many times. As for the cDNA, it was generated by 5'RACE with 10-nucleotide random UMIs. Each CDR3 protein gets one entry after TCRdb re-called the 5' RACE reads with MiXCR. The sample holds tens of thousands of distinct CDR3 sequences, 3% to 5% seen once. Sequenced input: PBMCs. The receptor was isolated from a man in his thirties or forties with multiple sclerosis.

Written as DNA, the CDR3 is TGCGCCAGCAGCCCTTCAGCGGGGGGAGCTGGGGATGAGCAGTTCTTC. Encoded protein: CASSPSAGGAGDEQFF. The chain links TRBV4-1 to TRBJ2-1; TRBD2 matches 9 bases. Per germline, CDR1 MGHRA and CDR2 YSYEKL. The V and J ends lost 4 bases and 8 bases, in that order; junction bases with no gene match: 12. The CDR3 is 16 amino acids.